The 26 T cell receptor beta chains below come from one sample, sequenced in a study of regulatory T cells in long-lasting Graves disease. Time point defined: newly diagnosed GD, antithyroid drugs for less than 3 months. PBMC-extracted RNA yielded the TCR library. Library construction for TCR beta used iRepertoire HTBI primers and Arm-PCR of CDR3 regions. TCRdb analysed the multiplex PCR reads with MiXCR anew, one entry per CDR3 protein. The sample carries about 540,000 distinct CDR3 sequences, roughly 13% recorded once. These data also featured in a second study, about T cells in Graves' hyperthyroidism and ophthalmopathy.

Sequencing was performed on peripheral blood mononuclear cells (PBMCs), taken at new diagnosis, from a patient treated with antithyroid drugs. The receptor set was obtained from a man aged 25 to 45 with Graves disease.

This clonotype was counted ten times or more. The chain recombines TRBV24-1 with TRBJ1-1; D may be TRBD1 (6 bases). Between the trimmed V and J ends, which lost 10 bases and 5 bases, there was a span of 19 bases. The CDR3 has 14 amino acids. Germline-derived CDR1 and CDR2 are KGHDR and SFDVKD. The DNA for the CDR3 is TGTGCCACACGGGGCTTGACAGGAGGTACTGAAGCTTTCTTT. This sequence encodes CATRGLTGGTEAFF.

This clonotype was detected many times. The CDR3 bases are TGTGCCAGCAGCCGGAGGGGGAAAGAGACCCAGTACTTC. Encoded protein: CASSRRGKETQYF. The chain joins TRBV12-3 or TRBV12-4 to TRBJ2-5; D possibly uses TRBD1 or TRBD2 (6 bases each). CDR3 length equals 13 residues. Trimming pared 6 bases from V and 3 bases from J, leaving 11 bases between.

The CDR3 DNA is TGTGCCAGCAGCTTAGATGGGAGCCGTTCCAATGAGCAGTTCTTC. Residues: CASSLDGSRSNEQFF. The chain couples TRBV7-9 to TRBJ2-1; a weak D match, TRBD2 (5 bases). V was cut by 1 base and J by 6 bases, with 13 bases left in between. Germline-derived CDR1 and CDR2 are SEHNR and FQNEAQ (reference sequence). This CDR3 contains 15 residues.

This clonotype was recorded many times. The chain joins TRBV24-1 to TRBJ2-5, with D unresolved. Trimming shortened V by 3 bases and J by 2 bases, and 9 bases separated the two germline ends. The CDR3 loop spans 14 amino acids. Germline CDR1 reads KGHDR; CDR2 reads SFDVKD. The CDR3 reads CATSDPTLQETQYF. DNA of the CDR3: TGTGCCACCAGTGATCCCACACTGCAAGAGACCCAGTACTTC.

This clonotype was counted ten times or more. CDR3: CASSYGKGNSPLHF. The CDR3 region has the DNA TGTGCCAGCAGTTACGGAAAGGGAAACTCACCCCTCCACTTT. The chain combines TRBV6-2 or TRBV6-3 with TRBJ1-6; no definite D call. In germline, CDR1 is MNHEY, CDR2 SVGEGT. The length of the CDR3 is 14 residues. V dropped 2 bases and J dropped 10 bases, with 12 bases sitting between them.

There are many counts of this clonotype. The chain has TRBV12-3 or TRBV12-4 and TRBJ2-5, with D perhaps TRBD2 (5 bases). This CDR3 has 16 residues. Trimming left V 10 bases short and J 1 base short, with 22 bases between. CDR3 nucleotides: TGTGCCACCTTCGCAATTGAGGGCAGGCCCCAAGAGACCCAGTACTTC. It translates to CATFAIEGRPQETQYF.

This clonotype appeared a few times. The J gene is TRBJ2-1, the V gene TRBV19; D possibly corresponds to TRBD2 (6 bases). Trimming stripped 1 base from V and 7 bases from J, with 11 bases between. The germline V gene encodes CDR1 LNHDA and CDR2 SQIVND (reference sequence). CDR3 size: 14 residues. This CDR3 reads CASSIGKGRNEQFF. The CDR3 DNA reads TGTGCCAGTAGTATAGGTAAAGGGAGGAATGAGCAGTTCTTC.

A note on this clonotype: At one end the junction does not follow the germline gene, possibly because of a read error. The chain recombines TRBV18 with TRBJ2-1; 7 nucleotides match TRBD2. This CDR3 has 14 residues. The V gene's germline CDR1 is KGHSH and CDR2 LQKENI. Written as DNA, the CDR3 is TGTGCCAGCTCCATGGGAGGGGTAGGCAATGAGCAGTCCTTC. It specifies CASSMGGVGNEQSF.

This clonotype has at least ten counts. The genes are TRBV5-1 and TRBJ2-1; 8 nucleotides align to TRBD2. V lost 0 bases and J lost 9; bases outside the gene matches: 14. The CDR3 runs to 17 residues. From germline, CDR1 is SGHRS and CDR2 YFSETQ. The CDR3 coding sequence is TGCGCCAGCAGCTTGGCCCCAGGACTAGCCAAAGGGGCTGAGCAGTTCTTC. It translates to CASSLAPGLAKGAEQFF.

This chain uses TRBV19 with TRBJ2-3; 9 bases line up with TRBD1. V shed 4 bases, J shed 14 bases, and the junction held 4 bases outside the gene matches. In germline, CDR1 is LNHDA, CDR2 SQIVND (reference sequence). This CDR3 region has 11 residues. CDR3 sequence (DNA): TGTGCCAGTAGTACGACAGGGGGACTGTATTTT. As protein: CASSTTGGLYF.

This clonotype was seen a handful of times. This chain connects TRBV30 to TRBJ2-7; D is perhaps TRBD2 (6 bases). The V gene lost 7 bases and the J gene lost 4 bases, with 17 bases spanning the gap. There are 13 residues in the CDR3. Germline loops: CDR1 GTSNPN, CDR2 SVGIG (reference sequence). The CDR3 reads CASQEGGKYEQYF. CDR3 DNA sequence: TGTGCCTCGCAGGAGGGAGGAAAGTACGAGCAGTACTTC.

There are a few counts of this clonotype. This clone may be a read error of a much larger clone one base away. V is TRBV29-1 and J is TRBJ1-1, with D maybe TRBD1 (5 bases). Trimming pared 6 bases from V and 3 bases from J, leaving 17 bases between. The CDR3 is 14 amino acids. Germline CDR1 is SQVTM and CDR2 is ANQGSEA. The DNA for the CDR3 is TGCAGCGTCAAGACCGGGACGGGGGACACTGAAGCTTTCTTT. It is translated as CSVKTGTGDTEAFF.

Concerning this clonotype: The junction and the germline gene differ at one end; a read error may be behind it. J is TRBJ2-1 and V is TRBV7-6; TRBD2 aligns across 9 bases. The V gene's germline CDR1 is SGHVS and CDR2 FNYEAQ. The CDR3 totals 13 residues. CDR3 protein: CASSIAGVWEQFF. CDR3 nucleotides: TGTGCCAGCAGCATAGCGGGAGTCTGGGAGCAGTTCTTC.

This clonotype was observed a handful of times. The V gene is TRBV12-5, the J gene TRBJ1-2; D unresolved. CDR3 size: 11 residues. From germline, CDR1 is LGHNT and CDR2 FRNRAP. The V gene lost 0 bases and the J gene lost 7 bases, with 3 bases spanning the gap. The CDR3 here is CASGLVSGYTF. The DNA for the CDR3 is TGTGCTAGTGGTTTGGTGTCTGGCTACACCTTC.

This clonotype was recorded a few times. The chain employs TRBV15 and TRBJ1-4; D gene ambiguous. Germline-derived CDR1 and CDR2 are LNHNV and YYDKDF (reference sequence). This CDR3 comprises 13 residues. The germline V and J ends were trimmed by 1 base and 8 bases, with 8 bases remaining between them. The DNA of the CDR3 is TGTGCCACCAGCAGAGTAGAGACGGAAAAACTGTTTTTT. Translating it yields CATSRVETEKLFF.

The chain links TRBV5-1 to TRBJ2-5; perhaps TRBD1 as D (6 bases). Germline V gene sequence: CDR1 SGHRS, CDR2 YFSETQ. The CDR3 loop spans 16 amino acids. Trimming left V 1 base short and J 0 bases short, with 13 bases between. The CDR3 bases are TGCGCCAGCAGCTTGAGTGGACAGCACTACCAAGAGACCCAGTACTTC. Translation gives CASSLSGQHYQETQYF.

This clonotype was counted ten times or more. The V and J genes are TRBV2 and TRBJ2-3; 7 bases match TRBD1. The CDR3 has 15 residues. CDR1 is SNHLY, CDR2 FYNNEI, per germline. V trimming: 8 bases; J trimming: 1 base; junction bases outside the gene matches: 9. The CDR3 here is CASARQGTRTDTQYF. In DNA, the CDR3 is TGTGCCAGCGCGCGACAGGGTACCCGCACAGATACGCAGTATTTT.

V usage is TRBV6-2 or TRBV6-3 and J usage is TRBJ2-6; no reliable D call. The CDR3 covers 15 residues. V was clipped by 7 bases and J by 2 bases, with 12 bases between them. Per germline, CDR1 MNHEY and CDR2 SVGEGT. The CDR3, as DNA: TGTGCCAGCATCGGTAAAAGGACTGGGGCCAACGTCCTGACTTTC. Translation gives CASIGKRTGANVLTF.

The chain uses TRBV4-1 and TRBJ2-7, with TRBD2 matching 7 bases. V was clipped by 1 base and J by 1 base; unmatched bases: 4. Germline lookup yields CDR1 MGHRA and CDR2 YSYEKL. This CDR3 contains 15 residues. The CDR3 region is CASSQGKAGSYEQYF. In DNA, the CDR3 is TGCGCCAGCAGCCAAGGAAAAGCGGGATCCTACGAGCAGTACTTC.

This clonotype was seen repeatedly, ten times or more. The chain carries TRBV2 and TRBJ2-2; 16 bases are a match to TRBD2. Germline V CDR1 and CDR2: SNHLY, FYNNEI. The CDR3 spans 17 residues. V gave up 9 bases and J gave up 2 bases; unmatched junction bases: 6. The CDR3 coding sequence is TGTGCCAGGCGGGGGACTAGCGGGAGGGCCAACACCGGGGAGCTGTTTTTT. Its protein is CARRGTSGRANTGELFF.

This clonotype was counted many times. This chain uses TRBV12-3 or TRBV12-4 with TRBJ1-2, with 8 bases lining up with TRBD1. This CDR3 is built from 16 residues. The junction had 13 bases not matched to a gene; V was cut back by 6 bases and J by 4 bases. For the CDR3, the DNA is TGTGCCAGCAGCCCTCATGACAGGGGACTTTCCTATGGCTACACCTTC. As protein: CASSPHDRGLSYGYTF.

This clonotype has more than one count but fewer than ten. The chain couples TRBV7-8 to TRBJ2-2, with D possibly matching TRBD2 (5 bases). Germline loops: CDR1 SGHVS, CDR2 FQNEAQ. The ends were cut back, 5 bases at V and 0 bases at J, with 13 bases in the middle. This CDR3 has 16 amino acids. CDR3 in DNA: TGTGCCAGCAGCCCGACCGCGGGTTCGAACACCGGGGAGCTGTTTTTT. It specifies CASSPTAGSNTGELFF.

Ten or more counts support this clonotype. CDR3 sequence: CAWSARVNYGYTF. CDR3 DNA sequence: TGTGCCTGGAGTGCCCGGGTTAACTATGGCTACACCTTC. The V and J genes are TRBV30 and TRBJ1-2; no clear D gene. Germline assignment: CDR1 GTSNPN and CDR2 SVGIG (reference sequence). The CDR3 is made up of 13 amino acids. The germline V and J ends were trimmed by 1 base and 1 base, with 7 bases remaining between them.

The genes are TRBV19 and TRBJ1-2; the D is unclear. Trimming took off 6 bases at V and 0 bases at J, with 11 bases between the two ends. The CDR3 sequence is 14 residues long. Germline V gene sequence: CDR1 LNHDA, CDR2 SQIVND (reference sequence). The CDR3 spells CASSETLSNYGYTF. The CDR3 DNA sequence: TGTGCCAGTAGCGAGACACTTTCTAACTATGGCTACACCTTC.

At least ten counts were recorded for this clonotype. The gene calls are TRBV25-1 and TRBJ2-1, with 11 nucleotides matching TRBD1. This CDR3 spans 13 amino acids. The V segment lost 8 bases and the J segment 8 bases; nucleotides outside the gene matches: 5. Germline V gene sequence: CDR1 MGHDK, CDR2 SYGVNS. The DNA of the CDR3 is TGTGCCAGCTGCGGGACAGGGGGGGATGAGCAGTTCTTC. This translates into CASCGTGGDEQFF.

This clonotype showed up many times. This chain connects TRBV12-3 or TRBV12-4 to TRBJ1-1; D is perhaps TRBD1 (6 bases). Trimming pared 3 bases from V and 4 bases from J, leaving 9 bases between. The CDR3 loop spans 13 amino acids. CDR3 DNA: TGTGCCAGCAGTTTCGCAGGGGTCACTGAAGCTTTCTTT. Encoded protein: CASSFAGVTEAFF.